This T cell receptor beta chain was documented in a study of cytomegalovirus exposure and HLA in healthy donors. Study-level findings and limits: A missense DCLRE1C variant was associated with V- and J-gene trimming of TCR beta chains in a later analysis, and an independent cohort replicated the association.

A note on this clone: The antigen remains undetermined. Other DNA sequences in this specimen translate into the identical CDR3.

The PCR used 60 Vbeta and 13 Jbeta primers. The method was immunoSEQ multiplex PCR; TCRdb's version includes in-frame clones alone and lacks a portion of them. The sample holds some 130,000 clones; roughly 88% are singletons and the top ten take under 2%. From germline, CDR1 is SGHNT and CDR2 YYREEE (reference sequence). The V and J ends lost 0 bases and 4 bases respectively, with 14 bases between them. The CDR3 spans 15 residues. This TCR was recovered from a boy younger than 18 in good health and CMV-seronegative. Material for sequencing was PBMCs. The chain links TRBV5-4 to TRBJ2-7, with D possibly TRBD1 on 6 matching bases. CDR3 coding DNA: TGTGCCAGCAGCTTGGCGGGTGGGGGCGGGTACGAGCAGTACTTC. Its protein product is CASSLAGGGGYEQYF.